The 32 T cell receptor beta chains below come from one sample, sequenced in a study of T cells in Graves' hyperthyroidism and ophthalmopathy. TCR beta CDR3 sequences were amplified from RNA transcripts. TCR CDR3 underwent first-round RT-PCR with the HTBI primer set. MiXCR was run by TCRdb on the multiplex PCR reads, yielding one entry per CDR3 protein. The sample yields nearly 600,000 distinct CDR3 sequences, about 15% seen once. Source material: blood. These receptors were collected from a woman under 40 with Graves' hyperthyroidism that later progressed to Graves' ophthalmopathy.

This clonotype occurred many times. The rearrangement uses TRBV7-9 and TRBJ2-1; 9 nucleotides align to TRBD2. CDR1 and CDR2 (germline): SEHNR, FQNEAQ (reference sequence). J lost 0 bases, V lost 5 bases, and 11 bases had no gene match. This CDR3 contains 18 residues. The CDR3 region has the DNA TGTGCCAGCAGCACCCAAGCGGGAGGACTAAGCTCCTACAATGAGCAGTTCTTC. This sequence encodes CASSTQAGGLSSYNEQFF.

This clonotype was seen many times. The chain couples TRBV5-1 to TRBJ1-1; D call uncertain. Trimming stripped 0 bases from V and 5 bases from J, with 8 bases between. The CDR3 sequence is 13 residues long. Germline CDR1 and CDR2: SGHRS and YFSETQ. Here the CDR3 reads CASSLAGETEAFF. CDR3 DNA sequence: TGCGCCAGCAGCTTGGCCGGGGAAACTGAAGCTTTCTTT. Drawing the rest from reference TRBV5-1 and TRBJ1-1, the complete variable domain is KAGVTQTPRYLIKTRGQQVTLSCSPISGHRSVSWYQQTPGQGLQFLFEYFSETQRNKGNFPGRFSGRQFSNSRSEMNVSTLELGDSALYLCASSLAGETEAFFGQGTRLTVV.

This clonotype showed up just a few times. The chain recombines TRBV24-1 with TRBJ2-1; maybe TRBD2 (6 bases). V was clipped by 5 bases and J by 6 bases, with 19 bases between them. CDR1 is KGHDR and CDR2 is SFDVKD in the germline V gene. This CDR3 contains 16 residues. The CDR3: CATSAMGTAAFNEQFF. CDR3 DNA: TGTGCCACCAGTGCGATGGGGACTGCGGCATTCAATGAGCAGTTCTTC.

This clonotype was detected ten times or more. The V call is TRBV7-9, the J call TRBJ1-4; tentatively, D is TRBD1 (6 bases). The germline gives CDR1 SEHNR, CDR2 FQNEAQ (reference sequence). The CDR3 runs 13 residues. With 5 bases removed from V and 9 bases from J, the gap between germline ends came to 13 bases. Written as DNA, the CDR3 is TGTGCCAGCAGCCCTAAGGACAGCCAAAAACTGTTTTTT. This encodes CASSPKDSQKLFF.

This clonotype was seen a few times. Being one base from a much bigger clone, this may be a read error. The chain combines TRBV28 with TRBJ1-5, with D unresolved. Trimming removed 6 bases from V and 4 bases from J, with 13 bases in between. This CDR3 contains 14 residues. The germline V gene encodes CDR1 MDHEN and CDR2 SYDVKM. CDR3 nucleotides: TGTGCCAGCAGGGTGGAGGCAGGTAATCAGCCCCAGCATTTT. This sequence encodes CASRVEAGNQPQHF. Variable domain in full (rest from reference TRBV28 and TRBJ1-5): DVKVTQSSRYLVKRTGEKVFLECVQDMDHENMFWYRQDPGLGLRLIYFSYDVKMKEKGDIPEGYSVSREKKERFSLILESASTNQTSMYLCASRVEAGNQPQHFGDGTRLSIL.

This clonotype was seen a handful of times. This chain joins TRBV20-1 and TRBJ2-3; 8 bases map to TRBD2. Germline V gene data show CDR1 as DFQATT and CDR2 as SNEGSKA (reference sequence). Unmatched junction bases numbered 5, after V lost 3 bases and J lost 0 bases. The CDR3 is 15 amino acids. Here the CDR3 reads CSASAIAGSTDTQYF. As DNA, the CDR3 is TGCAGTGCTAGCGCTATAGCGGGGAGCACAGATACGCAGTATTTT.

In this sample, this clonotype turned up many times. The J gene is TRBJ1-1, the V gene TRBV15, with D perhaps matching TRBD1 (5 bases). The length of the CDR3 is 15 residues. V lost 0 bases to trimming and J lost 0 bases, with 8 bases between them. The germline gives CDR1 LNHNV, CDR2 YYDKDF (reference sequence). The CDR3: CATSRDRGLNTEAFF. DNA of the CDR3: TGTGCCACCAGCAGAGATCGGGGCCTGAACACTGAAGCTTTCTTT.

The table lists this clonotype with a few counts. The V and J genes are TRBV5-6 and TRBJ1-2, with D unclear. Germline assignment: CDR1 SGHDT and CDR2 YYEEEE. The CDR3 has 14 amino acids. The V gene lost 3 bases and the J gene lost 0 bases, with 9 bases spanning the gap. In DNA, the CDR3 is TGTGCCAGCAGCTACAACCCAGCTAACTATGGCTACACCTTC. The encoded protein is CASSYNPANYGYTF.

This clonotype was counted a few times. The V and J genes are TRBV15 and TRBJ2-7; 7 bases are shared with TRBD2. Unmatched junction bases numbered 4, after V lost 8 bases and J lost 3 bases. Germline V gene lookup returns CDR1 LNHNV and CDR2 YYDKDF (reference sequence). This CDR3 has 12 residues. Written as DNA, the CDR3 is TGTGCCACCCGGGACTACAACTACGAGCAGTACTTC. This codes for CATRDYNYEQYF.

CDR3 DNA: TGTGCCAGCAGCTATGATAGCTATTCTGGGGCCAACGTCCTGACTTTC. Translation gives CASSYDSYSGANVLTF. The V and J genes are TRBV9 and TRBJ2-6; no clear D gene. From germline, CDR1 is SGDLS and CDR2 YYNGEE. This CDR3 comprises 16 residues. V shed 4 bases and J shed 1 base, with 12 bases lying between them.

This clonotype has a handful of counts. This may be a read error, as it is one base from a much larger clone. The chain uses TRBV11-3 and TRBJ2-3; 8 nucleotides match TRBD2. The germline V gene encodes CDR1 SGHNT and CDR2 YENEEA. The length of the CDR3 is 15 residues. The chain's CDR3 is CAGSLAALAGDTQYF. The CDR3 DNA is TGTGCCGGCAGCTTAGCAGCGCTAGCGGGAGATACGCAGTATTTT.

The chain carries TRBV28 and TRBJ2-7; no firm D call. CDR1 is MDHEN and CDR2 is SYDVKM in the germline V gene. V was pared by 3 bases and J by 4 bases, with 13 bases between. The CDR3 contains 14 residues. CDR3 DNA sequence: TGTGCCAGCAGTTTTTTAGTATCAGTATACGAGCAGTACTTC. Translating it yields CASSFLVSVYEQYF.

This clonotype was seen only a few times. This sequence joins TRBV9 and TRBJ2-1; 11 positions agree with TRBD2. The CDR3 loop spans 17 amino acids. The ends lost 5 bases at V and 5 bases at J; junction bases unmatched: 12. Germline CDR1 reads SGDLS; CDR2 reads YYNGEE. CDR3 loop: CASSALAGVSSNNEQFF. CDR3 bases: TGTGCCAGCAGTGCACTAGCGGGAGTATCCTCAAACAATGAGCAGTTCTTC.

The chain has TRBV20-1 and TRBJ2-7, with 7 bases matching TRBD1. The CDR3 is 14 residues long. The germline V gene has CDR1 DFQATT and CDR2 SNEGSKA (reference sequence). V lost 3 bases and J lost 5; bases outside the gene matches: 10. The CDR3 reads CSASPFEGAHEQYF. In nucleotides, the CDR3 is TGCAGTGCTAGCCCGTTTGAGGGGGCGCACGAGCAGTACTTC.

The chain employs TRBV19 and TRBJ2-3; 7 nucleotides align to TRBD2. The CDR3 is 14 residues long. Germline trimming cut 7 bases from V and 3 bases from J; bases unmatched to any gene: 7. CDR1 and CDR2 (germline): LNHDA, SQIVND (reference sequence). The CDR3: CASKGLAETDTQYF. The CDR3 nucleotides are TGTGCCAGTAAAGGTCTAGCGGAGACAGATACGCAGTATTTT.

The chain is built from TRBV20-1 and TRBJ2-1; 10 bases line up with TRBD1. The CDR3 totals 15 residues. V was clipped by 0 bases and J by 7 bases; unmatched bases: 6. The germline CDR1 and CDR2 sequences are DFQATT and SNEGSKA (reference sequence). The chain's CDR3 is CSARETGTGENEQFF. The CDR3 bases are TGCAGTGCTAGAGAAACCGGGACAGGGGAAAATGAGCAGTTCTTC.

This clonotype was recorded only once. The CDR3 DNA follows: TGCAGTGCGAGGTTCATGGGGCGCTCGGATAATTCACCCCTCCACTTT. This gives the protein CSARFMGRSDNSPLHF. V and J are TRBV20-1 and TRBJ1-6, with a tentative D call TRBD1 (5 bases). There are 16 residues in the CDR3. Germline V gene data show CDR1 as DFQATT and CDR2 as SNEGSKA (reference sequence). V gave up 6 bases and J gave up 5 bases, with 20 bases separating them.

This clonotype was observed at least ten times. The CDR3 reads CASSPMGAWSNEQFF. DNA of the CDR3: TGCGCCAGCAGCCCCATGGGTGCCTGGTCCAATGAGCAGTTCTTC. V usage is TRBV5-1 and J usage is TRBJ2-1; D remains unclear. The V gene's germline CDR1 is SGHRS and CDR2 YFSETQ. This CDR3 has 15 residues. Trimming took 4 bases from V and 6 from J, leaving 17 bases between them.

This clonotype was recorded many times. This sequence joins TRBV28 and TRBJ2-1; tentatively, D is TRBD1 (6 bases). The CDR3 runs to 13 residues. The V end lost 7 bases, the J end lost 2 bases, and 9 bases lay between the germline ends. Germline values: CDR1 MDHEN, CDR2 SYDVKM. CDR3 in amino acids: CASKRDTYNEQFF. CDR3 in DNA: TGTGCCAGCAAGAGGGACACCTACAATGAGCAGTTCTTC.

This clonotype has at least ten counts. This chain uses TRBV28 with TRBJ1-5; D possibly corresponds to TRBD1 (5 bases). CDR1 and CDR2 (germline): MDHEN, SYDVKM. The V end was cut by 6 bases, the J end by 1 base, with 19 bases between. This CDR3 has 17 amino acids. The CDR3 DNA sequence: TGTGCCAGCAGCCCTCGGGGGAGGTCCCAAAGCAATCAGCCCCAGCATTTT. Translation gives CASSPRGRSQSNQPQHF.

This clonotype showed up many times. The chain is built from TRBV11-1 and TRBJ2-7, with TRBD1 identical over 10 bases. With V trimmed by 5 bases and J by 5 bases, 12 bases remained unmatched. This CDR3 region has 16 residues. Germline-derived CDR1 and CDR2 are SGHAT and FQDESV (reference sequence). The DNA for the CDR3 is TGTGCCAGCAGCCCGGGGGAGGGACAGGGGCCCGACGAGCAGTACTTC. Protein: CASSPGEGQGPDEQYF.

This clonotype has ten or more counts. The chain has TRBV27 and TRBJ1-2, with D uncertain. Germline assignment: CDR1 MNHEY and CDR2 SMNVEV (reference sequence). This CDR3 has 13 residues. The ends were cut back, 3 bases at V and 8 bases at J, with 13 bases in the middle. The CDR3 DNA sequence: TGTGCCAGCAGTTTCGACGGCCAAGGGGGCTACACCTTC. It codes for CASSFDGQGGYTF.

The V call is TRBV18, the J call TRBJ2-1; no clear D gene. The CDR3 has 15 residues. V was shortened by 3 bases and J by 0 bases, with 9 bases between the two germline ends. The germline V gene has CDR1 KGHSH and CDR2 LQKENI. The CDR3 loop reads CASSPFESSYNEQFF. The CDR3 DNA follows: TGTGCCAGCTCACCCTTTGAGAGCTCCTACAATGAGCAGTTCTTC.

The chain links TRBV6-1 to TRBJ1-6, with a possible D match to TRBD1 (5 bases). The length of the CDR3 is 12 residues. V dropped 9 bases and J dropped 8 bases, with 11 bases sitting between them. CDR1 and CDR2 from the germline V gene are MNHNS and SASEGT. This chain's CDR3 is CASRDWDSPLHF. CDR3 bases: TGTGCCAGTCGGGACTGGGATTCACCCCTCCACTTT.

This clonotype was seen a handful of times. Here the CDR3 DNA reads TGTGCCAGCAGCCAAGGAGCTCAGACTGGTAGCAGCAAACTGTTTTTT. Protein sequence: CASSQGAQTGSSKLFF. The rearrangement uses TRBV14 and TRBJ1-4, with D uncertain. With 1 base removed from V and 11 bases from J, the gap between germline ends came to 20 bases. CDR3 length: 16 residues. CDR1 and CDR2 (germline): SGHDN, FVKESK.

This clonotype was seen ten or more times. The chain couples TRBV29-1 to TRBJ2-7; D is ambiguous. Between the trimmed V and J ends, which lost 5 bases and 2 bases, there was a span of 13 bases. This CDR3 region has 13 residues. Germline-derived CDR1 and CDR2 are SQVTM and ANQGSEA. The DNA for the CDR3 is TGCAGCGTTAGGGAACTCGCGACCTACGAGCAGTACTTC. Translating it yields CSVRELATYEQYF.

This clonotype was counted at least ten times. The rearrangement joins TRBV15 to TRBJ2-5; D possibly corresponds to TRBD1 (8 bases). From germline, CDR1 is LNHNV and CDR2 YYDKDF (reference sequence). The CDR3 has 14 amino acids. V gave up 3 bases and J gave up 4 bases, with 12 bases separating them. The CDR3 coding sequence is TGTGCCACCAGCAGGACAGGGGAGGGAGAGACCCAGTACTTC. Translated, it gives CATSRTGEGETQYF.

The DNA of the CDR3 is TGCAGTGCTAGATCGGGTCCATTCCTAGCAACTAATGAAAAACTGTTTTTT. As protein: CSARSGPFLATNEKLFF. The V call is TRBV20-1, the J call TRBJ1-4; D ambiguous. Trimming cost V 2 bases and J 0 bases, with 16 bases left between them. Germline values: CDR1 DFQATT, CDR2 SNEGSKA (reference sequence). There are 17 residues in the CDR3.

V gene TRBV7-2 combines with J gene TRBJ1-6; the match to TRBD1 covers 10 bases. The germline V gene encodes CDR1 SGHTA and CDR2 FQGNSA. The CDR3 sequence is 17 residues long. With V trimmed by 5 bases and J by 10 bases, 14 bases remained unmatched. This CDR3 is CASSPGTGATLVSPLHF. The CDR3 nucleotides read TGTGCCAGCAGCCCCGGGACAGGGGCGACGTTAGTCTCACCCCTCCACTTT.

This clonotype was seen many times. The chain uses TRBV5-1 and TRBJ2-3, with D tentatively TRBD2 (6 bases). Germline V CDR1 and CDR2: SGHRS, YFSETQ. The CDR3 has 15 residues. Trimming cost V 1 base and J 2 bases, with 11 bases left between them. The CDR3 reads CASSLISGDTDTQYF. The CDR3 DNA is TGCGCCAGCAGCTTGATTAGCGGAGACACAGATACGCAGTATTTT.

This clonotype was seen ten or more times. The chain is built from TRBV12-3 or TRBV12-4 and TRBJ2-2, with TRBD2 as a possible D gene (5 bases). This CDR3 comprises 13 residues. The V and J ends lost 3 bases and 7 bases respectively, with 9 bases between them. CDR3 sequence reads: CASSFPGVGELFF. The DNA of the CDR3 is TGTGCCAGCAGTTTTCCCGGGGTCGGGGAGCTGTTTTTT.

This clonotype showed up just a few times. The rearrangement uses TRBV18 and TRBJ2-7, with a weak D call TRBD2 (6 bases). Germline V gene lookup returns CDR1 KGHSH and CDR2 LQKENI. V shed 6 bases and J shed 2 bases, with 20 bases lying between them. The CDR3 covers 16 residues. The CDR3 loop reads CASSPSNLEGTYEQYF. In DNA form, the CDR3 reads TGTGCCAGCTCCCCATCAAACCTGGAGGGGACCTACGAGCAGTACTTC.